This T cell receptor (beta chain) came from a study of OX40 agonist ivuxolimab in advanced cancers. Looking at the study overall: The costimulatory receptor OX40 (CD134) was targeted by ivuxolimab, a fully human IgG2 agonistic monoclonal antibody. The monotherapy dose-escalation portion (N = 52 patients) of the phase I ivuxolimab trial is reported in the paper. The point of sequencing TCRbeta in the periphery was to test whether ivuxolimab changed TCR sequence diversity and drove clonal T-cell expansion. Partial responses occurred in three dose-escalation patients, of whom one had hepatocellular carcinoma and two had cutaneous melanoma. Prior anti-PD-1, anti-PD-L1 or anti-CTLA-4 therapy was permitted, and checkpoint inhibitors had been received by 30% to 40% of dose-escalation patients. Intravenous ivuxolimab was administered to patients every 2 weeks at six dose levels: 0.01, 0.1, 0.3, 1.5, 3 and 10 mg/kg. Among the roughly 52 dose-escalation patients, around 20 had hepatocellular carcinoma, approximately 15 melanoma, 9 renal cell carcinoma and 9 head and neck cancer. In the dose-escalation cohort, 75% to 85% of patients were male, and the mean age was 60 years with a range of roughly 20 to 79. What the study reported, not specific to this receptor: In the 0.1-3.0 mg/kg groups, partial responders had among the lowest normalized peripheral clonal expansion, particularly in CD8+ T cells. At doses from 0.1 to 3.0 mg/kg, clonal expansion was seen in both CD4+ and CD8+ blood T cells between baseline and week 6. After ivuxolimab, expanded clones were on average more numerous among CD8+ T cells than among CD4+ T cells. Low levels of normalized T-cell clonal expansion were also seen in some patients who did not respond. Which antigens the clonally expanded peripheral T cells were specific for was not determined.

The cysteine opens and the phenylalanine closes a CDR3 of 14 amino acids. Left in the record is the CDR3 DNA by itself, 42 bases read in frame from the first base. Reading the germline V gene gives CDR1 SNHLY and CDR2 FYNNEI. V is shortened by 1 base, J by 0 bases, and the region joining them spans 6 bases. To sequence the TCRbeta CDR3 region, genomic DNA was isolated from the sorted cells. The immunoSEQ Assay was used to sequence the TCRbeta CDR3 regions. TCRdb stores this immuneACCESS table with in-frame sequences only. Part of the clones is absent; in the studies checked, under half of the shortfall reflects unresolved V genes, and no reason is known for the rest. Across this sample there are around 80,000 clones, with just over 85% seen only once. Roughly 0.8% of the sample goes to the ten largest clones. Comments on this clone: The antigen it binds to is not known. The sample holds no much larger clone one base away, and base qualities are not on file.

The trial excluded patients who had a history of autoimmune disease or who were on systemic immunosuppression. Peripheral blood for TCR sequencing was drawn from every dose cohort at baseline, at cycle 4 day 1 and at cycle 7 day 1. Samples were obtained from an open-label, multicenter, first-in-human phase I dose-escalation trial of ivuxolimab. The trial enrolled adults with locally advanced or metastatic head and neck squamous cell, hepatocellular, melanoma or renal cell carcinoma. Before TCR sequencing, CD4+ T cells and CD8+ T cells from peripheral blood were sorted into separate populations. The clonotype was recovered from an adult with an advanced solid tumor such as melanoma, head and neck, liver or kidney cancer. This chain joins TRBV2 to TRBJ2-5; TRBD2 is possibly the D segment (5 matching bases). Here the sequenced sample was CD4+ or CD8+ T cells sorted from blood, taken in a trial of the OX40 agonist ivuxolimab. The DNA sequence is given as TGTGCCAGCAGTGAAGGGAGGCACCAAGAGACCCAGTACTTC. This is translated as CASSEGRHQETQYF.